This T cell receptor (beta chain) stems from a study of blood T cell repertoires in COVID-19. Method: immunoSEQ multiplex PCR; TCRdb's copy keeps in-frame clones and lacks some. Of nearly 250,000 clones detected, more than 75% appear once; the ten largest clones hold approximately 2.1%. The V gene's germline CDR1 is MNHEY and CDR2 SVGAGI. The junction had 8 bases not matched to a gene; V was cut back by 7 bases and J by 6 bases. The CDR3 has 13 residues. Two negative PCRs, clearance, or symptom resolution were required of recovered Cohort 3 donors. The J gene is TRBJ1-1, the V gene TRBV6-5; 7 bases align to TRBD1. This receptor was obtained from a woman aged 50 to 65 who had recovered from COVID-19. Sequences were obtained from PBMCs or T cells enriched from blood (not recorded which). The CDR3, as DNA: TGTGCCAGCACCCTATCAACAGGGGCTGAAGCTTTCTTT. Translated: CASTLSTGAEAFF.